This T cell receptor (beta chain) was sequenced for a study of identical twins. Regarding the study as a whole: Twin sharing of out-of-frame TCR alpha was underestimated by models in monozygotic pairs. Cord blood's abundant beta clonotypes had fewer insertions, unlike memory repertoires.

About this clonotype itself: Its antigen remains unidentified.

TCRdb re-derived calls from the 5' RACE reads in MiXCR, one entry per CDR3 protein. This table holds some 500,000 distinct CDR3 sequences, over 12% found once. This sample was also put to use in a study of yellow fever vaccine responses in identical twins.

The receptor was derived from a young woman in good health. The source material was CD4+ T cells sorted from blood.

The CDR3 nucleotides are TGTGCCAGCAATCCCCTCGGGGCTAGCGGGGGGAATGAGCAGTTCTTC. Its translation is CASNPLGASGGNEQFF. J is TRBJ2-1 and V is TRBV2; 11 positions match TRBD2. The CDR3 sequence is 16 residues long. Unmatched junction bases numbered 12, after V lost 7 bases and J lost 7 bases. Germline V CDR1 and CDR2: SNHLY, FYNNEI.